What follows are 31 T cell receptor beta chains derived from one specimen sequenced in a study of blood T cell repertoires in COVID-19. Measured with immunoSEQ multiplex PCR; TCRdb has only the in-frame clones, and not every one. The table records a few hundred thousand clones, roughly 85% of them present only once. Sequenced input: peripheral blood. These receptors were collected from a man aged 25-45 years who had recovered from COVID-19.

The genes are TRBV11-2 and TRBJ1-2, with 7 bases matching TRBD1. CDR1 SGHAT and CDR2 FQNNGV come from the germline V gene. CDR3 length: 16 amino acids. V gave up 1 base and J gave up 4 bases; unmatched junction bases: 9. The CDR3 nucleotides read TGTGCCAGCAGCTTAGGGGCAGGGGGAGGTATCTATGGCTACACCTTC. Residues: CASSLGAGGGIYGYTF.

CDR3 DNA sequence: TGTGCCAGCGTACGGCGGGAAGGCAATCAGCCCCAGCATTTT. It specifies CASVRREGNQPQHF. V usage is TRBV2 and J usage is TRBJ1-5; D gene unclear. V dropped 8 bases and J dropped 2 bases, with 13 bases sitting between them. Germline assignment: CDR1 SNHLY and CDR2 FYNNEI. This CDR3 region has 14 residues. Full variable domain (remainder filled in from reference TRBV2 and TRBJ1-5): EPEVTQTPSHQVTQMGQEVILRCVPISNHLYFYWYRQILGQKVEFLVSFYNNEISEKSEIFDDQFSVERPDGSNFTLKIRSTKLEDSAMYFCASVRREGNQPQHFGDGTRLSIL.

The chain uses TRBV11-3 and TRBJ2-3; 7 nucleotides line up with TRBD2. The CDR3 consists of 15 residues. Germline V gene data show CDR1 as SGHNT and CDR2 as YENEEA. V gave up 5 bases and J gave up 1 base; unmatched junction bases: 6. The CDR3, as DNA: TGTGCCAGCAGCCCTTTCCGGGGGGGCACAGATACGCAGTATTTT. It specifies CASSPFRGGTDTQYF.

This chain uses TRBV9 with TRBJ1-6, with 7 bases fitting TRBD1. Germline CDR1 is SGDLS and CDR2 is YYNGEE. V lost 4 bases to trimming and J lost 3 bases; unmatched junction nucleotides: 10. The length of the CDR3 is 17 residues. Here the CDR3 reads CASSTNTGAYYNSPLHF. CDR3 sequence (DNA): TGTGCCAGCAGCACCAATACAGGGGCGTACTATAATTCACCCCTCCACTTT.

About this clone itself: A read error may produce the germline difference seen at one junction end. V is TRBV6-5 and J is TRBJ1-2, with 7 nucleotides matching TRBD1. Germline-derived CDR1 and CDR2 are MNHEY and SVGAGI. This CDR3 region has 14 residues. CDR3 DNA: TGTGCCAGCAGTTACGGTAGACAGGGAGCGAGGGTCTTCTTC. This sequence encodes CASSYGRQGARVFF.

V and J are TRBV12-3 or TRBV12-4 and TRBJ1-1, with D tentatively TRBD1 (6 bases). This CDR3 has 12 amino acids. The V end lost 5 bases, the J end lost 9 bases, and 13 bases lay between the germline ends. As DNA, the CDR3 is TGTGCCAGCAGTCCCCGGGACACCCAAGCTTTCTTT. Its translation is CASSPRDTQAFF.

This clone was detected a few times. The chain links TRBV5-1 to TRBJ1-1, with 9 positions matching TRBD1. Germline loops: CDR1 SGHRS, CDR2 YFSETQ. The CDR3 totals 16 residues. Trimming removed 6 bases from V and 2 bases from J; junction bases left unmatched: 11. The DNA for the CDR3 is TGCGCCAGCATCCGCCGGGACAGGGAGTTCAACACTGAAGCTTTCTTT. Protein product: CASIRRDREFNTEAFF.

The chain recombines TRBV15 with TRBJ1-1; D is unclear. V was clipped by 1 base and J by 2 bases, with 17 bases between them. The CDR3 has 17 amino acids. Germline V gives CDR1 LNHNV, CDR2 YYDKDF (reference sequence). The CDR3 is CATSRGLIGSSNTEAFF. The DNA for the CDR3 is TGTGCCACCAGCAGAGGGTTGATCGGGTCCTCCAACACTGAAGCTTTCTTT.

Note on this clone: Other DNA sequences in the sample encode the same CDR3. This chain uses TRBV6-1 with TRBJ1-1, with D uncertain. This CDR3 is 14 amino acids long. Trimming cost V 0 bases and J 5 bases, with 10 bases left between them. CDR1 is MNHNS, CDR2 SASEGT, per germline. CDR3 DNA sequence: TGTGCCAGCAGTGAAGCGTGGGGAGGTACTGAAGCTTTCTTT. Translating gives CASSEAWGGTEAFF.

This chain links TRBV5-1 with TRBJ1-2, with a possible D match to TRBD1 (6 bases). The CDR3 sequence is 15 residues long. Trimming stripped 4 bases from V and 2 bases from J, with 15 bases between. Germline lookup yields CDR1 SGHRS and CDR2 YFSETQ. CDR3 bases: TGCGCCAGCAGCCCCGGGGACATCCAGAACTATGGCTACACCTTC. This sequence encodes CASSPGDIQNYGYTF.

The chain uses TRBV19 and TRBJ2-4; possible D gene TRBD1, 6 bases. V was clipped by 3 bases and J by 0 bases, with 24 bases between them. CDR1 and CDR2 from the germline V gene are LNHDA and SQIVND (reference sequence). This CDR3 spans 20 amino acids. The CDR3 reads CASSIFAPLRQAGAKNIQYF. The CDR3 coding sequence is TGTGCCAGTAGTATTTTTGCACCACTTCGACAGGCCGGAGCCAAAAACATTCAGTACTTC.

The genes are TRBV5-4 and TRBJ1-1, with D unresolved. This CDR3 is 14 amino acids long. V gave up 0 bases and J gave up 4 bases, with 10 bases separating them. Germline assignment: CDR1 SGHNT and CDR2 YYREEE (reference sequence). CDR3 nucleotide sequence: TGTGCCAGCAGCTTGGGCGGGGTTGTCACTGAAGCTTTCTTT. Translated: CASSLGGVVTEAFF.

In this sample, this clone turned up once. This specimen includes other DNA sequences encoding the same CDR3. The chain has TRBV9 and TRBJ2-7, with D perhaps matching TRBD2 (5 bases). V was shortened by 0 bases and J by 0 bases, with 7 bases between the two germline ends. This CDR3 is 14 amino acids long. Germline V gene data show CDR1 as SGDLS and CDR2 as YYNGEE. CDR3 in amino acids: CASSVGGSSYEQYF. The CDR3 DNA reads as TGTGCCAGCAGCGTAGGAGGGAGCTCCTACGAGCAGTACTTC.

V gene TRBV27 combines with J gene TRBJ2-5; D unclear. Germline V gene lookup returns CDR1 MNHEY and CDR2 SMNVEV (reference sequence). The CDR3 runs 12 residues. The V end lost 5 bases, the J end lost 2 bases, and 6 bases lay between the germline ends. Here the CDR3 reads CASSTDQETQYF. CDR3 nucleotides: TGTGCCAGCAGTACTGATCAAGAGACCCAGTACTTC.

The rearrangement uses TRBV6-2 or TRBV6-3 and TRBJ2-7, with TRBD2 matching 7 bases. The CDR3 is 16 residues long. V was clipped by 6 bases and J by 3 bases; unmatched bases: 14. Looked up from germline, CDR1 is MNHEY and CDR2 is SVGEGT. The CDR3 sequence is CASSLPGGTPYYEQYF. The CDR3, as DNA: TGTGCCAGCAGCTTACCCGGGGGGACGCCTTACTACGAGCAGTACTTC.

This chain connects TRBV5-8 to TRBJ1-1; TRBD1 matches at 8 bases. The CDR3 is 15 amino acids. After removal of 4 bases from V and 1 base from J, the junction contained 6 bases not matched to a gene. Germline V gene sequence: CDR1 SGHTS, CDR2 YDEGEE. CDR3 protein: CASSPWTGRNTEAFF. The CDR3 nucleotides read TGTGCCAGCAGCCCCTGGACAGGGAGGAACACTGAAGCTTTCTTT.

This clone was detected only once. The chain employs TRBV5-4 and TRBJ1-2; TRBD1 agrees at 7 bases. V trimming: 3 bases; J trimming: 6 bases; junction bases outside the gene matches: 8. The CDR3 is made up of 14 amino acids. The germline V gene has CDR1 SGHNT and CDR2 YYREEE (reference sequence). Here the CDR3 reads CASSSGQQADGYTF. CDR3 nucleotide sequence: TGTGCCAGCAGCTCGGGACAGCAGGCGGATGGCTACACCTTC. Full variable domain (outside the CDR3, taken from reference TRBV5-4 and TRBJ1-2): ETGVTQSPTHLIKTRGQQVTLRCSSQSGHNTVSWYQQALGQGPQFIFQYYREEENGRGNFPPRFSGLQFPNYSSELNVNALELDDSALYLCASSSGQQADGYTFGSGTRLTVV.

The chain is built from TRBV4-3 and TRBJ2-2, with a weak D call TRBD2 (6 bases). CDR3 size: 15 residues. Trimming removed 0 bases at V and 5 bases at J, with 10 bases between. Germline loops: CDR1 LGHNA, CDR2 YSLEER. CDR3 amino acids: CASSQEDGGTGELFF. The CDR3 bases are TGCGCCAGCAGCCAAGAGGACGGGGGAACCGGGGAGCTGTTTTTT.

The chain links TRBV21-1 to TRBJ2-6; the D call TRBD2 from the table was never checked on the DNA. TRBV21-1 is marked as a pseudogene. The CDR3 length is 17 residues. DNA of the CDR3: TGTGCCAGCAGCAAAGGCCTTGGGTGGAGTGGGGCCAACGTCCTGACTTTC. Its protein product is CASSKGLGWSGANVLTF.

The chain has TRBV27 and TRBJ1-5, with a weak D call TRBD1 (6 bases). Germline CDR1 reads MNHEY; CDR2 reads SMNVEV (reference sequence). This CDR3 comprises 13 residues. The germline V and J ends were trimmed by 4 bases and 6 bases, with 10 bases remaining between them. CDR3 protein: CASSYQGTQPQHF. In nucleotides, the CDR3 is TGTGCCAGCAGTTACCAGGGGACTCAGCCCCAGCATTTT.

The rearrangement uses TRBV12-3 or TRBV12-4 and TRBJ2-1; a possible D gene is TRBD1 (5 bases). The CDR3 is made up of 13 amino acids. The V end lost 3 bases, the J end lost 10 bases, and 13 bases lay between the germline ends. The CDR3 spells CASSLNQGREQFF. CDR3 nucleotide sequence: TGTGCCAGCAGTTTGAATCAGGGCAGGGAGCAGTTCTTC.

The J gene is TRBJ1-4, the V gene TRBV30; possible D gene TRBD1, 5 bases. V was clipped by 3 bases and J by 3 bases, with 8 bases between them. The length of the CDR3 is 13 residues. The germline gives CDR1 GTSNPN, CDR2 SVGIG (reference sequence). The CDR3 protein is CAWSQGPNEKLFF. CDR3 bases: TGTGCCTGGAGCCAGGGCCCTAATGAAAAACTGTTTTTT.

The chain recombines TRBV14 with TRBJ2-5; D is unclear. Per germline, CDR1 SGHDN and CDR2 FVKESK. The CDR3 runs to 14 residues. Trimming took off 3 bases at V and 6 bases at J, with 14 bases between the two ends. CDR3 sequence reads: CASSQFGSAQTQYF. In nucleotides, the CDR3 is TGTGCCAGCAGCCAGTTCGGGTCGGCTCAGACCCAGTACTTC.

The rearrangement uses TRBV5-1 and TRBJ2-1; TRBD2 aligns across 12 bases. The germline V gene encodes CDR1 SGHRS and CDR2 YFSETQ. The CDR3 loop spans 15 amino acids. After removal of 1 base from V and 7 bases from J, the junction contained 3 bases not matched to a gene. The CDR3 nucleotides are TGCGCCAGCAGCTTGTCTAGCGGGGGGGCGAATGAGCAGTTCTTC. It encodes CASSLSSGGANEQFF.

This clone was counted only a few times. This sequence joins TRBV7-6 and TRBJ2-1; no reliable D call. The CDR3 length is 13 residues. V was clipped by 2 bases and J by 6 bases, with 8 bases between them. Germline V gene lookup returns CDR1 SGHVS and CDR2 FNYEAQ. The CDR3 DNA follows: TGTGCCAGCAGCTTATGGCCCTCCAATGAGCAGTTCTTC. This sequence encodes CASSLWPSNEQFF.

The genes are TRBV25-1 and TRBJ1-2; no definite D call. The CDR3 has 13 residues. CDR1 and CDR2 from the germline V gene are MGHDK and SYGVNS. V dropped 6 bases and J dropped 6 bases, with 14 bases sitting between them. CDR3 nucleotide sequence: TGTGCCAGCAGCCCCCCAAGAGCCAATGGCTACACCTTC. Its protein product is CASSPPRANGYTF.

This chain joins TRBV18 and TRBJ1-2; 9 bases fit TRBD1. The CDR3 length is 16 residues. Germline trimming cut 3 bases from V and 1 base from J; bases unmatched to any gene: 6. CDR1 is KGHSH, CDR2 LQKENI, per germline. The CDR3: CASSPSDRGYNYGYTF. The CDR3 DNA reads as TGTGCCAGCTCACCGAGCGACAGGGGGTATAACTATGGCTACACCTTC.

V and J are TRBV10-1 and TRBJ1-2; no reliable D call. The V gene's germline CDR1 is WNHNN and CDR2 SYGVQD (reference sequence). This CDR3 is 12 amino acids long. V was shortened by 6 bases and J by 5 bases, with 10 bases between the two germline ends. The CDR3 DNA reads TGCGCCAGCAGACTCCGTCAATATGGCTACACCTTC. Protein product: CASRLRQYGYTF.

This clone appeared a few times. The V call is TRBV6-2 or TRBV6-3, the J call TRBJ1-4; no reliable D call. The V end lost 6 bases, the J end lost 0 bases, and 8 bases lay between the germline ends. The CDR3 runs to 14 residues. CDR1 is MNHEY and CDR2 is SVGEGT in the germline V gene. CDR3 loop: CASSRSATNEKLFF. The CDR3 DNA sequence: TGTGCCAGCAGCAGGAGTGCAACTAATGAAAAACTGTTTTTT.

This clone came up a few times. CDR3 loop: CASSLRDRANTEAFF. For the CDR3, the DNA is TGTGCCAGCAGCCTACGGGACAGGGCTAACACTGAAGCTTTCTTT. J is TRBJ1-1 and V is TRBV3-1 (or the pseudogene TRBV3-2), with 9 bases aligning to TRBD1. The germline V gene encodes CDR1 LGHDT and CDR2 YNNKEL (reference sequence). V trimming: 4 bases; J trimming: 2 bases; junction bases outside the gene matches: 5. CDR3 length equals 15 residues.

The rearrangement links TRBV6-4 to TRBJ2-1, with a tentative D call TRBD1 (6 bases). The CDR3 has 15 amino acids. V gave up 6 bases and J gave up 0 bases, with 12 bases separating them. Germline V gene data show CDR1 as MRHNA and CDR2 as SNTAGT. CDR3 protein: CASSNDRSSYNEQFF. DNA of the CDR3: TGTGCCAGCAGCAACGACAGGAGCTCCTACAATGAGCAGTTCTTC.